The subject of this entry is one T cell receptor (beta chain). These data originate in a study of blood T cell repertoires in COVID-19. Turning to the study itself: Specimens from acute and convalescent COVID-19 originated in the United States, Italy and Spain.

This CDR3 comprises 15 residues. CDR1 SGHVS and CDR2 FNYEAQ come from the germline V gene. Trimming left V 1 base short and J 5 bases short, with 14 bases between. Assay used: immunoSEQ multiplex PCR; TCRdb lists only in-frame clones, some missing. The data hold around 250,000 clones, with about 86% observed a single time. V is TRBV7-6 and J is TRBJ2-5, with D maybe TRBD1 (6 bases). This TCR derives from a man in his 60s with acute or convalescent COVID-19. The specimen sequenced was peripheral blood. The DNA for the CDR3 is TGTGCCAGCAGCTTAGGGGCAAGCCAGGGGGAGACCCAGTACTTC. Its protein is CASSLGASQGETQYF.